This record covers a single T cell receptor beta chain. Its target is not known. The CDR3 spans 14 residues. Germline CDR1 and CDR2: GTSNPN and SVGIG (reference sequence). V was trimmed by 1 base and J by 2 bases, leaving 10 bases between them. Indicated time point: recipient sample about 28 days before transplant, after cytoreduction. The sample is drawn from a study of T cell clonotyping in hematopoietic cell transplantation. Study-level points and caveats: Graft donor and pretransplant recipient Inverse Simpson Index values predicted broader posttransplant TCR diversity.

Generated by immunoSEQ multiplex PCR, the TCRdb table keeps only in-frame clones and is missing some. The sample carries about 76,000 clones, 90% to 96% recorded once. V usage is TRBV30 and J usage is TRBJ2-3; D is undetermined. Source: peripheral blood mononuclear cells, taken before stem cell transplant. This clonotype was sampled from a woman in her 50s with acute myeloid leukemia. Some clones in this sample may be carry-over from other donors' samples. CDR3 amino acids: CAWSENSLTDTQYF. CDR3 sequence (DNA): TGTGCCTGGAGTGAAAACAGCCTCACAGATACGCAGTATTTT.